These 16 T cell receptor beta chains share one sample of origin, sequenced in a study of T cells in Graves' hyperthyroidism and ophthalmopathy. RNA transcripts yielded amplified TCR beta CDR3 regions. First-round RT-PCR with HTBI primers amplified the TCR CDR3 region. TCRdb reprocessed the multiplex PCR reads via MiXCR and lists one record per CDR3 protein. This sample has around 700,000 distinct CDR3 sequences; around 19% occur once, and the top ten carry over 15%. The sequenced sample consisted of blood. Receptors originate from a woman between 50 and 59 years old with Graves' hyperthyroidism that later progressed to Graves' ophthalmopathy.

As concerns this clonotype: A much larger clonotype is one base distant, so this may be a read error. V and J are TRBV2 and TRBJ2-1; 11 nucleotides agree with TRBD2. Germline CDR1 SNHLY, CDR2 FYNNEI. There are 15 residues in the CDR3. V lost 5 bases to trimming and J lost 7 bases; unmatched junction nucleotides: 7. As DNA, the CDR3 is TGTGCCAGCAGTCGGCTAGCGGGGGGTACAAATGAGCAGTTCTTC. Protein sequence: CASSRLAGGTNEQFF.

The chain employs TRBV5-1 and TRBJ2-1, with TRBD1 matching 8 bases. Germline V gene lookup returns CDR1 SGHRS and CDR2 YFSETQ. Losses at the gene ends were 1 base for V and 8 bases for J; bases not matched to a gene: 11. The CDR3 has 16 residues. CDR3 DNA sequence: TGCGCCAGCAGCTTGAGGTTCAGGGGGCTTGTTGATGAGCAGTTCTTC. As protein: CASSLRFRGLVDEQFF.

The CDR3 sequence is CASREGGPAETQYF. The CDR3 DNA is TGCGCCAGCAGGGAAGGGGGACCAGCAGAGACCCAGTACTTC. The chain couples TRBV5-1 to TRBJ2-5; TRBD1 is a possible D gene (6 bases). Germline values: CDR1 SGHRS, CDR2 YFSETQ. V gave up 5 bases and J gave up 4 bases, with 15 bases separating them. There are 14 residues in the CDR3.

On this clonotype: This CDR3 is missing its conserved last phenylalanine or tryptophan, likely due to a read error. The chain has TRBV3-1 and TRBJ2-7; D might be TRBD1 (5 bases). Trimming removed 0 bases from V and 7 bases from J, with 16 bases in between. Germline V gene lookup returns CDR1 LGHDT and CDR2 YNNKEL (reference sequence). This CDR3 has 15 residues. The CDR3 DNA follows: TGTGCCAGCAGCCAAGAATTTTCAGGGATGTGGGAGCAGTACTTG. Translation gives CASSQEFSGMWEQYL.

This clonotype was seen more than once but under ten times. The genes are TRBV2 and TRBJ2-3; D not certain. Deletions cut 4 bases from V and 0 bases from J, with 8 bases between. CDR3 length: 14 amino acids. Looked up from germline, CDR1 is SNHLY and CDR2 is FYNNEI. Written as DNA, the CDR3 is TGTGCCAGCAGTGTTGTAGTTAGCACAGATACGCAGTATTTT. Residues: CASSVVVSTDTQYF.

The chain has TRBV20-1 and TRBJ2-3; 8 nucleotides align to TRBD1. The length of the CDR3 is 12 residues. Germline V gives CDR1 DFQATT, CDR2 SNEGSKA (reference sequence). V lost 4 bases and J lost 7; bases outside the gene matches: 4. The CDR3, as DNA: TGCAGTGCTACAACAGGGGGTCATACGCAGTATTTT. Amino acid sequence: CSATTGGHTQYF.

The CDR3 protein is CASSSPGSGIEKLFF. The CDR3 DNA reads TGTGCCAGCAGTTCCCCAGGGAGTGGGATTGAAAAACTGTTTTTT. The gene calls are TRBV6-1 and TRBJ1-4; a weak D match, TRBD1 (5 bases). The CDR3 is 15 amino acids. V was clipped by 5 bases and J by 7 bases, with 17 bases between them. Germline CDR1 and CDR2: MNHNS and SASEGT.

This clonotype was counted between two and nine times. The rearrangement joins TRBV2 to TRBJ1-5; TRBD1 agrees at 10 bases. Looked up from germline, CDR1 is SNHLY and CDR2 is FYNNEI. V dropped 6 bases and J dropped 1; count of bases not matched to a gene: 12. The CDR3 consists of 18 residues. In DNA, the CDR3 is TGTGCCAGCAGCCCATGGGGCCGGGACAGGGGCAGCAATCAGCCCCAGCATTTT. Translating gives CASSPWGRDRGSNQPQHF.

V usage is TRBV6-5 and J usage is TRBJ1-6; weak D call: TRBD1 (6 bases). Trimming removed 1 base at V and 9 bases at J, with 19 bases between. CDR1 and CDR2 from the germline V gene are MNHEY and SVGAGI. This CDR3 contains 17 residues. The CDR3 protein is CASSYLGGQGGSSPLHF. In DNA, the CDR3 is TGTGCCAGCAGTTACTTGGGGGGGCAGGGTGGTAGTTCACCCCTCCACTTT.

The chain uses TRBV3-1 and TRBJ1-6; D remains ambiguous. Trimming removed 1 base at V and 6 bases at J, with 10 bases between. From germline, CDR1 is LGHDT and CDR2 YNNKEL (reference sequence). This CDR3 region has 15 residues. The CDR3 bases are TGTGCCAGCAGCCAAGCCCGGGTGCGTAATTCACCCCTCCACTTT. This translates into CASSQARVRNSPLHF. The whole variable domain, remainder taken from reference TRBV3-1 and TRBJ1-6, is DTAVSQTPKYLVTQMGNDKSIKCEQNLGHDTMYWYKQDSKKFLKIMFSYNNKELIINETVPNRFSPKSPDKAHLNLHINSLELGDSAVYFCASSQARVRNSPLHFGNGTRLTVT.

This clonotype was observed at least ten times. The chain employs TRBV2 and TRBJ1-6, with D uncertain. Germline V gene lookup returns CDR1 SNHLY and CDR2 FYNNEI. This CDR3 contains 15 residues. Trimming stripped 6 bases from V and 7 bases from J, with 16 bases between. This CDR3 reads CASRPRTSGNSPLHF. The CDR3 nucleotides read TGTGCCAGCAGACCCCGGACGTCCGGGAATTCACCCCTCCACTTT. Based on the CDR3 plus reference TRBV2 and TRBJ1-6, the full variable domain is EPEVTQTPSHQVTQMGQEVILRCVPISNHLYFYWYRQILGQKVEFLVSFYNNEISEKSEIFDDQFSVERPDGSNFTLKIRSTKLEDSAMYFCASRPRTSGNSPLHFGNGTRLTVT.

The chain uses TRBV20-1 and TRBJ1-5; the D gene is possibly TRBD1 (5 bases). Trimming removed 0 bases from V and 5 bases from J, with 11 bases in between. The CDR3 has 14 residues. The V gene's germline CDR1 is DFQATT and CDR2 SNEGSKA (reference sequence). The CDR3 region is CSAREYQGYQPQHF. The CDR3 coding sequence is TGCAGTGCTAGAGAGTACCAGGGATATCAGCCCCAGCATTTT.

There are a few counts of this clonotype. The rearrangement joins TRBV5-1 to TRBJ2-3; D unclear. V was cut by 4 bases and J by 6 bases, with 12 bases left in between. This CDR3 is 13 amino acids long. Germline V gene sequence: CDR1 SGHRS, CDR2 YFSETQ. CDR3 region: CASSPATPDTQYF. The CDR3 DNA reads TGCGCCAGCAGCCCGGCCACCCCGGATACGCAGTATTTT.

V and J are TRBV7-9 and TRBJ2-7; D is undetermined. Deletions cut 2 bases from V and 3 bases from J, with 8 bases between. This CDR3 comprises 13 residues. CDR1 SEHNR and CDR2 FQNEAQ come from the germline V gene (reference sequence). The CDR3 sequence is CASSLLSHYEQYF. DNA for the CDR3: TGTGCCAGCAGCTTATTGTCTCACTACGAGCAGTACTTC.

This clonotype was recorded many times. V and J are TRBV2 and TRBJ2-2, with 8 bases lining up with TRBD1. The CDR3 length is 16 residues. Trimming cost V 1 base and J 7 bases; bases outside gene matches: 8. Germline V CDR1 and CDR2: SNHLY, FYNNEI. The CDR3 coding sequence is TGTGCCAGCAGTGAAGGGACAGGGCTTTCAAGCGGGGAGCTGTTTTTT. This sequence encodes CASSEGTGLSSGELFF.

This clonotype was observed a handful of times. The V and J genes are TRBV11-3 and TRBJ2-5; TRBD1 is a possible D gene (7 bases). Germline lookup yields CDR1 SGHNT and CDR2 YENEEA. The V end was cut by 3 bases, the J end by 5 bases, with 16 bases between. The CDR3 runs to 15 residues. In DNA, the CDR3 is TGTGCCAGCAGCTTCCGGACAGGACGGGGGGAGACCCAGTACTTC. This encodes CASSFRTGRGETQYF.